The 3 T cell receptor beta chains in this list originate from one sample, sequenced in a study of blood T cell repertoires in COVID-19. Clones were sequenced by immunoSEQ multiplex PCR, and TCRdb holds only the in-frame ones, with some missing. The sample yields about 14,000 clones, 87% seen once. Sequenced: peripheral blood. All receptors come from a human donor in a cohort sampled during active COVID-19.

The chain is built from TRBV11-1 and TRBJ2-1; 8 bases align to TRBD2. With 5 bases clipped from V and 6 bases from J, the junction kept 9 bases outside the gene matches. From germline, CDR1 is SGHAT and CDR2 FQDESV (reference sequence). The CDR3 is made up of 15 amino acids. CDR3 coding DNA: TGTGCCAGCAGCCCTAGTGGGACTAGGGGCAATGAGCAGTTCTTC. This translates into CASSPSGTRGNEQFF. The whole variable domain, remainder taken from reference TRBV11-1 and TRBJ2-1, is EAEVAQSPRYKITEKSQAVAFWCDPISGHATLYWYRQILGQGPELLVQFQDESVVDDSQLPKDRFSAERLKGVDSTLKIQPAELGDSAMYLCASSPSGTRGNEQFFGPGTRLTVL.

The rearrangement joins TRBV7-9 to TRBJ1-3, with D hard to call. This CDR3 is 13 amino acids long. The V gene's germline CDR1 is SEHNR and CDR2 FQNEAQ (reference sequence). Between the trimmed V and J ends, which lost 5 bases and 0 bases, there was a span of 5 bases. CDR3 sequence: CASSPRSGNTIYF. The CDR3 nucleotides are TGTGCCAGCAGCCCTCGCTCTGGAAACACCATATATTTT.

This clone was counted only a few times. The rearrangement uses TRBV24-1 and TRBJ2-1; 8 bases agree with TRBD1. Germline lookup yields CDR1 KGHDR and CDR2 SFDVKD. Germline trimming cut 11 bases from V and 0 bases from J; bases unmatched to any gene: 23. This CDR3 region has 20 residues. The CDR3 DNA is TGTGCCAACCGGGTTTCTGAGGACAGGGCAGGGACATGCTCCTACAATGAGCAGTTCTTC. It codes for CANRVSEDRAGTCSYNEQFF.